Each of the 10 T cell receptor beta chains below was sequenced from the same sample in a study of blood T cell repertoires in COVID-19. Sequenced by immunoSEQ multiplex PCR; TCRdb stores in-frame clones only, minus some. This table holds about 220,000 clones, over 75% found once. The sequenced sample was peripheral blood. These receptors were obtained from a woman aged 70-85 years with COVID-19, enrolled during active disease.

The CDR3 region has the DNA TGTGCCAGCAGCTTCGACGGTAGCGGAAACACCGGGGAGCTGTTTTTT. Translated, it gives CASSFDGSGNTGELFF. This chain uses TRBV5-4 with TRBJ2-2, with a possible D match to TRBD2 (6 bases). CDR1 SGHNT and CDR2 YYREEE come from the germline V gene (reference sequence). The V gene lost 2 bases and the J gene lost 2 bases, with 13 bases spanning the gap. This CDR3 region has 16 residues.

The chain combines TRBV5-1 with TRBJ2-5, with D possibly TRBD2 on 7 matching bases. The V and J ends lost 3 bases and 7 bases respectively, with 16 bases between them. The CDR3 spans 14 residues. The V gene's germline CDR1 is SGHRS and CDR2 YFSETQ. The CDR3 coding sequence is TGCGCCAGCAGCTCCCTCGGGGGGCAGGGGACCCAGTACTTC. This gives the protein CASSSLGGQGTQYF.

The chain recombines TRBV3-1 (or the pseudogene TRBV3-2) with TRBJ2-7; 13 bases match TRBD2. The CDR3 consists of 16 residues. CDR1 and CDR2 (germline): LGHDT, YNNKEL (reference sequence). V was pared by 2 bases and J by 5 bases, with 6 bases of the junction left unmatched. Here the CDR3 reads CASSQSAGLAGDEQYF. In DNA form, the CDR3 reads TGTGCCAGCAGCCAATCGGCCGGACTAGCGGGAGACGAGCAGTACTTC.

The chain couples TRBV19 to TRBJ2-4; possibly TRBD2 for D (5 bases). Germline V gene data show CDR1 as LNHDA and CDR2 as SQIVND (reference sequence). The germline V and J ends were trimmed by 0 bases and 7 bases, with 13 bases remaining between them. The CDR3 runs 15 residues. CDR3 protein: CASSIDQRDRNIQYF. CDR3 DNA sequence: TGTGCCAGTAGTATAGATCAGAGGGATCGTAACATTCAGTACTTC.

The CDR3 region has the DNA TGTGCCAGCAGTTACGGGAGCTCGGAAAAACTGTTTTTT. This encodes CASSYGSSEKLFF. The rearrangement joins TRBV6-5 to TRBJ1-4; D is unresolved. The CDR3 is 13 residues long. The germline V and J ends were trimmed by 2 bases and 8 bases, with 9 bases remaining between them. CDR1 and CDR2 (germline): MNHEY, SVGAGI.

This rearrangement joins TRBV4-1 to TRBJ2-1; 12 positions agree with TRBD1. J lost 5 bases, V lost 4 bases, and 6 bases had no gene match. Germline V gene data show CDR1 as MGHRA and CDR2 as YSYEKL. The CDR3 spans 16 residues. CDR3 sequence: CASSLAGTGGNNEQFF. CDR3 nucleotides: TGCGCCAGCAGCCTTGCCGGGACAGGGGGCAACAATGAGCAGTTCTTC.

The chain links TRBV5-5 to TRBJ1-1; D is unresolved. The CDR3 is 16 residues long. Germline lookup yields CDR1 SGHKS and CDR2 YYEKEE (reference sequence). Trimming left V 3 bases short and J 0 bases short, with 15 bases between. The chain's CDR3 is CASSSRFEVLNTEAFF. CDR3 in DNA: TGTGCCAGCAGCTCCCGGTTCGAGGTTTTGAACACTGAAGCTTTCTTT. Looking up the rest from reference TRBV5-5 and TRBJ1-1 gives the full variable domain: DAGVTQSPTHLIKTRGQQVTLRCSPISGHKSVSWYQQVLGQGPQFIFQYYEKEERGRGNFPDRFSARQFPNYSSELNVNALLLGDSALYLCASSSRFEVLNTEAFFGQGTRLTVV.

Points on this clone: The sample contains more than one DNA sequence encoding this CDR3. CDR3 nucleotides: TGTGCCAGCAGCCTCGACAGGGGACCTGGAAACACCATATATTTT. Its protein product is CASSLDRGPGNTIYF. V is TRBV7-2 and J is TRBJ1-3; 8 bases are a match to TRBD1. V was clipped by 5 bases and J by 2 bases; unmatched bases: 5. This CDR3 contains 15 residues. Germline V gene data show CDR1 as SGHTA and CDR2 as FQGNSA.

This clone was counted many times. This chain's CDR3 is CASSHDTSGYYEQYF. CDR3 nucleotides: TGCGCCAGCAGCCATGATACTAGCGGATACTACGAGCAGTACTTC. The chain employs TRBV4-3 and TRBJ2-7, with 8 bases identical to TRBD2. The CDR3 has 15 amino acids. V lost 3 bases and J lost 3; bases outside the gene matches: 7. In germline, CDR1 is LGHNA, CDR2 YSLEER.

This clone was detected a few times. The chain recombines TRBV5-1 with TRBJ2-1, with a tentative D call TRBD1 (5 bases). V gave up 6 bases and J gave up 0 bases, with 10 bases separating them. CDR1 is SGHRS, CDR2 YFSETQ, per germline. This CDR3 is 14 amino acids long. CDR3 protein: CASNRDSSYNEQFF. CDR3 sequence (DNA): TGCGCCAGCAACCGCGACAGCTCCTACAATGAGCAGTTCTTC.